This T cell receptor beta chain was obtained from a study of cytomegalovirus exposure and HLA in healthy donors. To note about this clone: No antigen is known for it.

The CDR3 sequence is 14 residues long. J lost 6 bases, V lost 5 bases, and 7 bases had no gene match. Germline V gene data show CDR1 as SNHLY and CDR2 as FYNNEI. Both 60 Vbeta primers and 13 Jbeta primers went into the PCR. Measured with immunoSEQ multiplex PCR; TCRdb has only the in-frame clones, and not every one. Among about 160,000 clones listed, roughly four fifths were seen once. Study-level findings and limits: A later analysis found most CMV-associated TCR beta chains apparently HLA-restricted. An analysis done earlier found most TCR beta V segments productive about 90% or about 30% of the time. Later, an analysis showed that TCR beta chains associated with HLA were more clonally expanded than others that were equally common.

The TCR sequence derives from a male donor in good health and CMV-seropositive. The chain uses TRBV2 and TRBJ1-5; 7 bases map to TRBD1. Source material: PBMCs. The CDR3 loop is CASSPGGKGQPQHF. The CDR3 DNA is TGTGCCAGCAGTCCAGGGGGAAAGGGTCAGCCCCAGCATTTT.